This T cell receptor beta chain derives from a study of tumor-infiltrating lymphocytes in glioblastoma multiforme. Points on this clonotype: Its antigen is undetermined.

Multiple V-beta primers and a C-beta primer amplified TCRB from RNA. A C-beta primer primed TCRB cDNA from 0.4 to 0.55 ug RNA. TCRdb re-analysed the multiplex PCR reads in MiXCR, keeping a single row per CDR3 protein. The data show more than 13,000 distinct CDR3 sequences, more than 65% seen once. Findings and limits, study-wide: The TCR and somatic mutation analysis included just one glioblastoma patient. RNA-based TCR sequencing may distort clone frequencies, since cells carry unequal TCR transcript numbers.

The receptor was isolated from a male donor with glioblastoma. The material sequenced was brain tumor tissue.

CDR3 sequence (DNA): TGTGCCAGCAGTGAACCATCAAACAATGAGCAGTTCTTC. As protein: CASSEPSNNEQFF. The chain joins TRBV6-1 to TRBJ2-1; D not certain. This CDR3 has 13 amino acids. Trimming stripped 2 bases from V and 5 bases from J, with 7 bases between. The V gene's germline CDR1 is MNHNS and CDR2 SASEGT.